The T cell receptor (beta chain) described here comes from a study of read filtering for tumor transcriptome and immune sequencing. Study at large: Mean patient age was 65.9 years, range about 47 to 85; some 17 male, roughly 14 female.

From 300 to 450 ng of RNA, a library with molecular barcoded alpha/delta and beta/gamma adaptors was made. TCRdb processed the reads anew with MiXCR; each CDR3 protein has one entry. The sample includes 75,000 to 95,000 distinct CDR3 sequences, about 22% of them seen just once. This clonotype was detected many times. Antigen specificity is unknown. Every patient had bone marrow sampled while the disease was active. Germline V CDR1 and CDR2: SGHKS, YYEKEE (reference sequence). This CDR3 is built from 15 residues. V was pared by 5 bases and J by 3 bases, with 15 bases between. Whole-study results and caveats: This fraction held mixed bone marrow immune cells after CD138-negative sorting.

Sequenced: a population of CD138-negative cells sorted from bone marrow. The receptor comes from a donor aged 40 or older with multiple myeloma. The chain joins TRBV5-5 to TRBJ1-5; D might be TRBD1 (5 bases). CDR3 nucleotide sequence: TGTGCCAGCAGGCCGGGGGTAGTGCCCAATCAGCCCCAGCATTTT. Translated: CASRPGVVPNQPQHF.